Listed here are 27 T cell receptor beta chains from one sample, sequenced in a study of blood T cell repertoires in COVID-19. The repertoire was sequenced with immunoSEQ multiplex PCR; TCRdb's copy has only in-frame clones and lacks some. The repertoire consists of about 190,000 clones, with around 86% occurring once and the leading ten covering roughly 6.6%. Source material: peripheral blood. The receptor source for this set is a woman aged 35 to 49 with acute or convalescent COVID-19.

Only a few counts were recorded for this clone. This chain uses TRBV28 with TRBJ2-7, with 7 bases that match TRBD1. V dropped 5 bases and J dropped 5; count of bases not matched to a gene: 3. Germline-derived CDR1 and CDR2 are MDHEN and SYDVKM. This CDR3 has 12 amino acids. This CDR3 reads CASSQGGHEQYF. DNA of the CDR3: TGTGCCAGCAGTCAAGGGGGCCACGAGCAGTACTTC. The full variable domain, rest sourced from reference TRBV28 and TRBJ2-7, is DVKVTQSSRYLVKRTGEKVFLECVQDMDHENMFWYRQDPGLGLRLIYFSYDVKMKEKGDIPEGYSVSREKKERFSLILESASTNQTSMYLCASSQGGHEQYFGPGTRLTVT.

This clone was seen more than once but under ten times. The J gene is TRBJ1-2, the V gene TRBV27; 10 positions match TRBD1. V was clipped by 3 bases and J by 7 bases; unmatched bases: 14. The CDR3 has 17 residues. Germline CDR1 MNHEY, CDR2 SMNVEV (reference sequence). CDR3 amino acids: CASSFLGVQDRGFGYTF. The CDR3 DNA follows: TGTGCCAGCAGTTTCCTCGGGGTGCAGGACAGGGGGTTTGGCTACACCTTC.

V gene TRBV2 combines with J gene TRBJ1-5; D remains ambiguous. V was shortened by 7 bases and J by 6 bases, with 16 bases between the two germline ends. The germline V gene encodes CDR1 SNHLY and CDR2 FYNNEI. The CDR3 extends over 14 amino acids. In DNA, the CDR3 is TGTGCCAGCAAAAGAGAGGAGGGTCCTCAGCCCCAGCATTTT. This translates into CASKREEGPQPQHF.

V usage is TRBV6-5 and J usage is TRBJ1-3, with 12 bases identical to TRBD1. The CDR3 length is 15 residues. Germline V lookup: CDR1 MNHEY, CDR2 SVGAGI. J was trimmed by 8 bases and V by 5 bases; bases with no gene match: 7. The chain's CDR3 is CASSTRDRGPDTIYF. CDR3 bases: TGTGCCAGCAGTACTAGGGACAGGGGGCCTGACACCATATATTTT.

The V call is TRBV25-1, the J call TRBJ1-2; possibly TRBD1 for D (6 bases). CDR1 MGHDK and CDR2 SYGVNS come from the germline V gene. Trimming cost V 5 bases and J 4 bases, with 11 bases left between them. This CDR3 is built from 13 residues. Here the CDR3 DNA reads TGTGCCAGCAGTCAGGGGACAAGCTATGGCTACACCTTC. This codes for CASSQGTSYGYTF.

The CDR3 nucleotides read TGTGCCAGCAGTTATCAGGGGGCTGGTTCACCCCTCCACTTT. It translates to CASSYQGAGSPLHF. The chain combines TRBV7-3 with TRBJ1-6; 8 positions agree with TRBD1. The CDR3 is made up of 14 amino acids. V lost 6 bases to trimming and J lost 9 bases; unmatched junction nucleotides: 7. Germline CDR1 reads SGHTA; CDR2 reads FQGTGA.

V usage is TRBV5-1 and J usage is TRBJ1-2; 9 positions agree with TRBD1. CDR1 and CDR2 from the germline V gene are SGHRS and YFSETQ. This CDR3 is 14 amino acids long. The V and J ends lost 0 bases and 8 bases, in that order; junction bases with no gene match: 5. The DNA for the CDR3 is TGCGCCAGCAGCTTGGGACGGACAGGGGACGGCTACACCTTC. Translation: CASSLGRTGDGYTF. Variable domain in full (rest from reference TRBV5-1 and TRBJ1-2): KAGVTQTPRYLIKTRGQQVTLSCSPISGHRSVSWYQQTPGQGLQFLFEYFSETQRNKGNFPGRFSGRQFSNSRSEMNVSTLELGDSALYLCASSLGRTGDGYTFGSGTRLTVV.

This clone was recorded a few times. The J gene is TRBJ2-3, the V gene TRBV11-2, with 14 bases lining up with TRBD2. Germline lookup yields CDR1 SGHAT and CDR2 FQNNGV. CDR3 length: 18 amino acids. The junction had 8 bases not matched to a gene; V was cut back by 4 bases and J by 2 bases. The CDR3 loop is CASSWGGTSGRYTDTQYF. The DNA of the CDR3 is TGTGCCAGCAGCTGGGGGGGGACTAGCGGGAGATACACAGATACGCAGTATTTT. Full variable domain (rest looked up from reference TRBV11-2 and TRBJ2-3): EAGVAQSPRYKIIEKRQSVAFWCNPISGHATLYWYQQILGQGPKLLIQFQNNGVVDDSQLPKDRFSAERLKGVDSTLKIQPAKLEDSAVYLCASSWGGTSGRYTDTQYFGPGTRLTVL.

The chain employs TRBV5-4 and TRBJ2-7; 7 bases are a match to TRBD2. The CDR3 is 15 residues long. V was pared by 0 bases and J by 4 bases, with 7 bases of the junction left unmatched. Germline lookup yields CDR1 SGHNT and CDR2 YYREEE (reference sequence). CDR3 region: CASSLGVGGPYEQYF. The DNA of the CDR3 is TGTGCCAGCAGCTTGGGGGTGGGAGGGCCTTACGAGCAGTACTTC.

The chain combines TRBV30 with TRBJ1-6; no clear D gene. Looked up from germline, CDR1 is GTSNPN and CDR2 is SVGIG (reference sequence). The CDR3 runs 14 residues. V lost 2 bases, J lost 7 bases, and 12 bases lay in between. The CDR3 coding sequence is TGTGCCTGGAGTATAGGACGGGAGAATTCACCCCTCCACTTT. It codes for CAWSIGRENSPLHF.

The chain couples TRBV2 to TRBJ1-5; no clear D. Trimming cost V 3 bases and J 4 bases, with 10 bases left between them. The CDR3 loop spans 14 amino acids. From germline, CDR1 is SNHLY and CDR2 FYNNEI. The CDR3 loop is CASSDGSGNQPQHF. For the CDR3, the DNA is TGTGCCAGCAGTGACGGGTCGGGGAATCAGCCCCAGCATTTT.

The V call is TRBV28, the J call TRBJ1-5, with 7 bases that match TRBD1. After removal of 6 bases from V and 3 bases from J, the junction contained 11 bases not matched to a gene. Germline V gene data show CDR1 as MDHEN and CDR2 as SYDVKM. This CDR3 region has 16 residues. The CDR3, as DNA: TGTGCCAGCAGAACGGGGCAGGGGGACTTCAATCAGCCCCAGCATTTT. Translated, it gives CASRTGQGDFNQPQHF.

The chain couples TRBV7-9 to TRBJ2-5, with a tentative D call TRBD1 (5 bases). Germline CDR1 is SEHNR and CDR2 is FQNEAQ (reference sequence). This CDR3 spans 14 amino acids. The germline V and J ends were trimmed by 4 bases and 1 base, with 10 bases remaining between them. CDR3 bases: TGTGCCAGCAGCTCCCGGCAGGGCCAAGAGACCCAGTACTTC. Its translation is CASSSRQGQETQYF.

The chain joins TRBV2 to TRBJ2-7, with TRBD2 matching over 7 bases. The CDR3 loop spans 13 amino acids. CDR1 and CDR2 from the germline V gene are SNHLY and FYNNEI. The trim removed 10 bases at V and 3 bases at J, leaving 9 bases unmatched. In DNA, the CDR3 is TGTGCCATCTTAGCGGGTTTGAGCTACGAGCAGTACTTC. Translated, it gives CAILAGLSYEQYF.

The chain couples TRBV5-1 to TRBJ2-5, with D unclear. The V end was cut by 2 bases, the J end by 1 base, with 3 bases between. There are 12 residues in the CDR3. The V gene's germline CDR1 is SGHRS and CDR2 YFSETQ. Written as DNA, the CDR3 is TGCGCCAGCAGCTTCGGCCAAGAGACCCAGTACTTC. This codes for CASSFGQETQYF.

This CDR3 reads CASSLSQGGYEQYF. CDR3 nucleotides: TGTGCCAGCAGTTTATCCCAGGGGGGCTACGAGCAGTACTTC. J is TRBJ2-7 and V is TRBV27; possibly TRBD1 for D (7 bases). Trimming took off 0 bases at V and 3 bases at J, with 9 bases between the two ends. This CDR3 contains 14 residues. CDR1 is MNHEY and CDR2 is SMNVEV in the germline V gene (reference sequence).

The chain uses TRBV7-8 and TRBJ1-6; 7 bases are a match to TRBD1. The CDR3 length is 17 residues. J lost 10 bases, V lost 2 bases, and 14 bases had no gene match. CDR1 SGHVS and CDR2 FQNEAQ come from the germline V gene. The DNA of the CDR3 is TGTGCCAGCAGCTTAACAATGACAGGGACCCTAGGCTCACCCCTCCACTTT. Protein sequence: CASSLTMTGTLGSPLHF.

A few counts support this clone. The V call is TRBV7-6, the J call TRBJ2-2, with D perhaps matching TRBD1 (6 bases). The CDR3 has 16 residues. Per germline, CDR1 SGHVS and CDR2 FNYEAQ. V gave up 1 base and J gave up 4 bases, with 13 bases separating them. The CDR3 spells CASSLGQDSRTGELFF. Here the CDR3 DNA reads TGTGCCAGCAGCTTAGGACAGGACTCCCGCACCGGGGAGCTGTTTTTT.

The DNA of the CDR3 is TGTGCCAGCAGCTTAGGTGGGAGCTCCTACAATGAGCAGTTCTTC. Translated: CASSLGGSSYNEQFF. The gene calls are TRBV13 and TRBJ2-1, with D possibly matching TRBD2 (5 bases). There are 15 residues in the CDR3. Trimming removed 0 bases at V and 0 bases at J, with 6 bases between. Germline CDR1 reads PRHDT; CDR2 reads FYEKMQ (reference sequence).

This chain joins TRBV28 and TRBJ1-5, with TRBD1 matching over 9 bases. The germline gives CDR1 MDHEN, CDR2 SYDVKM. J lost 0 bases, V lost 6 bases, and 3 bases had no gene match. The length of the CDR3 is 15 residues. CDR3 loop: CASRGQGYSNQPQHF. In DNA, the CDR3 is TGTGCCAGCAGGGGACAGGGTTATAGCAATCAGCCCCAGCATTTT.

This CDR3 reads CASRASGNYNEQFF. The CDR3 DNA follows: TGTGCCAGTAGAGCTAGCGGGAACTACAATGAGCAGTTCTTC. The chain joins TRBV19 to TRBJ2-1; 9 nucleotides line up with TRBD2. The germline CDR1 and CDR2 sequences are LNHDA and SQIVND (reference sequence). The CDR3 consists of 14 residues. V lost 6 bases, J lost 3 bases, and 3 bases stayed unmatched. Variable domain in full (rest from reference TRBV19 and TRBJ2-1): DGGITQSPKYLFRKEGQNVTLSCEQNLNHDAMYWYRQDPGQGLRLIYYSQIVNDFQKGDIAEGYSVSREKKESFPLTVTSAQKNPTAFYLCASRASGNYNEQFFGPGTRLTVL.

This CDR3 is CASSPPKGIRYGYTF. The DNA of the CDR3 is TGTGCCAGCAGCCCCCCGAAGGGGATTAGGTATGGCTACACCTTC. The V and J genes are TRBV7-2 and TRBJ1-2; D is possibly TRBD1 (5 bases). Germline CDR1 and CDR2: SGHTA and FQGNSA. The germline V and J ends were trimmed by 5 bases and 5 bases, with 18 bases remaining between them. This CDR3 region has 15 residues.

The chain couples TRBV12-5 to TRBJ1-1; D is ambiguous. CDR1 and CDR2 (germline): LGHNT, FRNRAP. V was cut by 5 bases and J by 5 bases, with 12 bases left in between. The CDR3 consists of 13 residues. The CDR3 spells CASGRGDPTEAFF. Here the CDR3 DNA reads TGTGCTAGTGGTCGAGGTGACCCGACTGAAGCTTTCTTT.

The J gene is TRBJ2-5, the V gene TRBV24-1, with TRBD1 matching over 9 bases. J was trimmed by 5 bases and V by 2 bases; bases with no gene match: 8. CDR3 size: 16 residues. Per germline, CDR1 KGHDR and CDR2 SFDVKD. The CDR3 coding sequence is TGTGCCACCAGTGATTACCTGGGACAGGGAGTGGAGACCCAGTACTTC. It specifies CATSDYLGQGVETQYF.

The chain is built from TRBV6-6 and TRBJ2-7; 9 nucleotides line up with TRBD2. Per the germline V gene, CDR1 is MNHNY and CDR2 is SVGAGI (reference sequence). The V gene end was trimmed by 2 bases and the J gene end by 0 bases; junction bases not matched to a gene: 2. The CDR3 is 15 amino acids. The CDR3 DNA sequence: TGTGCCAGCAGTTACGGACTAGCGAGCTCCTACGAGCAGTACTTC. It yields the protein CASSYGLASSYEQYF.

The genes are TRBV30 and TRBJ1-1; no reliable D call. The V gene's germline CDR1 is GTSNPN and CDR2 SVGIG (reference sequence). CDR3 size: 14 residues. With 2 bases removed from V and 4 bases from J, the gap between germline ends came to 14 bases. CDR3 bases: TGTGCCTGGAGTAAGGAGGGATATCGCACTGAAGCTTTCTTT. This translates into CAWSKEGYRTEAFF.

The V call is TRBV11-2, the J call TRBJ1-2; D is possibly TRBD1 (5 bases). The V gene's germline CDR1 is SGHAT and CDR2 FQNNGV. The CDR3 sequence is 14 residues long. The V end lost 4 bases, the J end lost 1 base, and 10 bases lay between the germline ends. As DNA, the CDR3 is TGTGCCAGCAGCTCGACAGAGAATAACTATGGCTACACCTTC. This gives the protein CASSSTENNYGYTF.